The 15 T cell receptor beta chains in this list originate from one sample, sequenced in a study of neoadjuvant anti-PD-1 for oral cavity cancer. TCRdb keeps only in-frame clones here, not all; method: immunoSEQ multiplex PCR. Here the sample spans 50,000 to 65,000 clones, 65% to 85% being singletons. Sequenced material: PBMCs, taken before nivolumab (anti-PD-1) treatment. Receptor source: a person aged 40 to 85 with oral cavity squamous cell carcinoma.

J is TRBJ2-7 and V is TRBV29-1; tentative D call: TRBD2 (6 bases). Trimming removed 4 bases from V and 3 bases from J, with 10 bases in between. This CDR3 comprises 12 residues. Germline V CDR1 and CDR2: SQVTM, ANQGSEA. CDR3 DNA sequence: TGCAGCGTTGGTCCGACTAGCTACGAGCAGTACTTC. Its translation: CSVGPTSYEQYF.

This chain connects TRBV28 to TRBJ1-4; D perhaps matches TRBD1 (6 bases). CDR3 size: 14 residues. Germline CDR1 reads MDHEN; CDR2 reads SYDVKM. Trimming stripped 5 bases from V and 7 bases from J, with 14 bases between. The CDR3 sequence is CASSQRGRLEKLFF. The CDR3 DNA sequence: TGTGCCAGCAGTCAACGGGGGCGGCTTGAAAAACTGTTTTTT.

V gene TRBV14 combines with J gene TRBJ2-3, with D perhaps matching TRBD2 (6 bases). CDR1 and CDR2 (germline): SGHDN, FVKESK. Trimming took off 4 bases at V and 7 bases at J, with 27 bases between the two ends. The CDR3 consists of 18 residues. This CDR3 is CASSPNVAWEASRYTQYF. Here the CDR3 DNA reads TGTGCCAGCAGCCCCAACGTAGCGTGGGAGGCTTCACGTTATACGCAGTATTTT.

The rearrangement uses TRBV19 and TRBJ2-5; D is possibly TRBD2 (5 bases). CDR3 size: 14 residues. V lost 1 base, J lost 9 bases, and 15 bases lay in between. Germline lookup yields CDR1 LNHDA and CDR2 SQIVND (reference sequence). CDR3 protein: CASSIGSSFGAQYF. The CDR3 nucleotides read TGTGCCAGTAGTATAGGGAGTAGCTTCGGGGCCCAGTACTTC.

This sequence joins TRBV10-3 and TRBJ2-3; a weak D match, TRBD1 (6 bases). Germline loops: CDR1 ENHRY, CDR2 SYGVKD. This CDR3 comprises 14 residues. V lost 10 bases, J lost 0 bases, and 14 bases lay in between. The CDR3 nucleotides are TGTGCCACTTCGACAGGAACTAGCACAGATACGCAGTATTTT. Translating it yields CATSTGTSTDTQYF.

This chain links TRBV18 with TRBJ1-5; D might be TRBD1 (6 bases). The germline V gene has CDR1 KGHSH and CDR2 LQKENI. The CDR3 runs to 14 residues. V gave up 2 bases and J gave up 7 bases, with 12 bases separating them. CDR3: CASSPGVQGQPQHF. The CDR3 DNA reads TGTGCCAGCTCACCAGGGGTCCAGGGGCAGCCCCAGCATTTT.

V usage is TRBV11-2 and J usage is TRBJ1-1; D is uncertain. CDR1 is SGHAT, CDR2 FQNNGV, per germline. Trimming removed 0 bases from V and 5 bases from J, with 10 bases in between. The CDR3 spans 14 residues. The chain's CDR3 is CASSLEASLTEAFF. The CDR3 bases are TGTGCCAGCAGCTTAGAAGCGTCCCTGACTGAAGCTTTCTTT.

CDR3 bases: TGTGCCAGCAGCTTAGGGCAGCTCACCTACGAGCAGTACTTC. Translating gives CASSLGQLTYEQYF. J is TRBJ2-7 and V is TRBV5-6; D is unclear. Trimming pared 2 bases from V and 2 bases from J, leaving 11 bases between. Germline values: CDR1 SGHDT, CDR2 YYEEEE. The CDR3 runs 14 residues.

DNA of the CDR3: TGCAGCGTTGAAGCAGATACGCAGTATTTT. Translated, it gives CSVEADTQYF. This chain uses TRBV29-1 with TRBJ2-3; D is unclear. The V gene lost 1 base and the J gene lost 4 bases, with 0 bases spanning the gap. CDR3 length equals 10 residues. In germline, CDR1 is SQVTM, CDR2 ANQGSEA.

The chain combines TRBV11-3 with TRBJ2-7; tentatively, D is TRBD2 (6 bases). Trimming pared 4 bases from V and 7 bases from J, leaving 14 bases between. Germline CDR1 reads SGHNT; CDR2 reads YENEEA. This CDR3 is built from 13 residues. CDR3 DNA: TGTGCCAGCAGCTCAAGAGGGGCGGGAGAGCAGTACTTC. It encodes CASSSRGAGEQYF.

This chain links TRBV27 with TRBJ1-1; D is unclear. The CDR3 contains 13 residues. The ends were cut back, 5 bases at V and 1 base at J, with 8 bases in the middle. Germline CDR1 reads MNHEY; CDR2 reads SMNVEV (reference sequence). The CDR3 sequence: CASSPLGNTEAFF. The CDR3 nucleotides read TGTGCCAGCAGTCCTTTAGGGAACACTGAAGCTTTCTTT.

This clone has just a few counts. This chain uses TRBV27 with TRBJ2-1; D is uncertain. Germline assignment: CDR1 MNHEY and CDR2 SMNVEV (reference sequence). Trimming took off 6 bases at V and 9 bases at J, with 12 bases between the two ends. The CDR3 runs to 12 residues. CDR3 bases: TGTGCCAGCAGCCGCGCTGGCGTTGAGCAGTTCTTC. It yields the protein CASSRAGVEQFF.

CDR3 nucleotides: TGTGCCAGCCTTGACATAGGGGGCACCGGGGAGCTGTTTTTT. Translation gives CASLDIGGTGELFF. This chain links TRBV6-5 with TRBJ2-2, with D tentatively TRBD1 (6 bases). V lost 8 bases and J lost 4, with 14 bases in between. The germline CDR1 and CDR2 sequences are MNHEY and SVGAGI. The CDR3 has 14 residues.

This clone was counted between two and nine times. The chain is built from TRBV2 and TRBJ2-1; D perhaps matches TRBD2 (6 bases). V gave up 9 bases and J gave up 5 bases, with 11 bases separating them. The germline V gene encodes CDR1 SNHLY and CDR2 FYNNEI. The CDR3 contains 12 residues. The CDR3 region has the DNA TGTGCCAGGAGGACTACCCACAATGAGCAGTTCTTC. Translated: CARRTTHNEQFF.

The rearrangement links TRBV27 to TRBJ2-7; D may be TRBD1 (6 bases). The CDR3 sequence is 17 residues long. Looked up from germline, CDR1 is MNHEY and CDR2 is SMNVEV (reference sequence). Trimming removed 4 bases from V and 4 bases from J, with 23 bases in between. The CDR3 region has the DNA TGTGCCAGCAGTTATCTCCCCTCAACAGGGTCAAGTTACGAGCAGTACTTC. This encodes CASSYLPSTGSSYEQYF.